This entry is about one T cell receptor beta chain. The antigen is undetermined. Profiled with immunoSEQ multiplex PCR; TCRdb holds only in-frame clones, not every one. In the table there are 150,000 to 200,000 clones, 80% to 95% of which are singletons. The CDR3 covers 15 residues. V gave up 7 bases and J gave up 9 bases; unmatched junction bases: 14. Germline loops: CDR1 SNHLY, CDR2 FYNNEI. These data come from a study of T cell responses to AZD1222 COVID-19 vaccine. It was second doses at about 4 or about 12 weeks that were pooled. Overall study findings and caveats: The sample set comprised mostly white British donors with more females, and clonal diversity was possibly underestimated. Repertoire sampling happened only post peak T cell response. Compared with day 0, the breadth and depth of the Spike-specific TCR repertoire rose significantly after two doses of AZD1222.

The V call is TRBV2, the J call TRBJ2-1, with 8 bases lining up with TRBD1. The TCR was taken from an adult who received the AZD1222 COVID-19 vaccine. The material was peripheral blood, obtained 28 days after the second AZD1222 dose. CDR3 coding DNA: TGTGCCAGCAACTACGGGACAGGTGCTAGTAGTGAGCAGTTCTTC. It codes for CASNYGTGASSEQFF.